This is a list of T cell receptor beta chains from one sample in a study of blood T cells in healthy people across ages. Using its own MiXCR run on the 5' RACE reads, TCRdb lists one record per CDR3 protein. The sample has 580,000 or so distinct CDR3 sequences; roughly 48% are singletons. Sequences were obtained from blood. The receptors come from an elderly man in good health. The CDR3 runs from the conserved cysteine through the conserved F or W. The D gene is left open where the match is weak. Where a row states a size, it is once, few, many or the class of an expanded clone; other rows omit it.

cdr3_aa: CSASRAVGGETQYF
cdr3_nt: TGCAGTGCTAGTAGGGCGGTGGGGGGAGAGACCCAGTACTTC
v_call: TRBV20-1
clone_size: .
cdr3_length: 14
j_call: TRBJ2-5
d_call: .

cdr3_aa: CASSQDQNSNQPQHF
cdr3_nt: TGTGCCAGCAGCCAAGATCAAAATAGCAATCAGCCCCAGCATTTT
v_call: TRBV3-1
clone_size: .
cdr3_length: 15
j_call: TRBJ1-5
d_call: .

cdr3_aa: CSASSSSHEQYF
cdr3_nt: TGCAGTGCTAGCTCTAGCTCCCACGAGCAGTACTTC
v_call: TRBV20-1
clone_size: few
cdr3_length: 12
j_call: TRBJ2-7
d_call: .

cdr3_aa: CASSAPGGYANQPQHF
cdr3_nt: TGTGCCAGCAGTGCGCCGGGGGGCTATGCCAATCAGCCCCAGCATTTT
v_call: TRBV6-1
clone_size: .
cdr3_length: 16
j_call: TRBJ1-5
d_call: .

cdr3_aa: CASSLGDDYYGYTF
cdr3_nt: TGCGCCAGCAGCTTGGGGGACGACTACTATGGCTACACCTTC
v_call: TRBV5-1
clone_size: .
cdr3_length: 14
j_call: TRBJ1-2
d_call: .

cdr3_aa: CASSFFPEETQYF
cdr3_nt: TGTGCCAGCAGTTTCTTCCCCGAAGAGACCCAGTACTTC
v_call: TRBV12-3/TRBV12-4
clone_size: few
cdr3_length: 13
j_call: TRBJ2-5
d_call: .

cdr3_aa: CSVDRPGRRENEQFF
cdr3_nt: TGCAGCGTTGACCGCCCGGGACGGAGGGAGAATGAGCAGTTCTTC
v_call: TRBV29-1
clone_size: few
cdr3_length: 15
j_call: TRBJ2-1
d_call: .

cdr3_aa: CAISEPLAGGPTDTQYF
cdr3_nt: TGTGCCATCAGTGAGCCACTAGCGGGGGGGCCCACAGATACGCAGTATTTT
v_call: TRBV10-3
clone_size: few
cdr3_length: 17
j_call: TRBJ2-3
d_call: TRBD2

cdr3_aa: CASSRNPSGNSYEQYF
cdr3_nt: TGTGCCAGCAGCCGCAACCCTAGCGGCAACTCTTACGAGCAGTACTTC
v_call: TRBV4-2
clone_size: .
cdr3_length: 16
j_call: TRBJ2-7
d_call: TRBD2

cdr3_aa: CASSTVGGDEELFF
cdr3_nt: TGCGCCAGCAGCACCGTAGGCGGGGACGAGGAGCTGTTTTTT
v_call: TRBV7-8
clone_size: .
cdr3_length: 14
j_call: TRBJ2-2
d_call: .

cdr3_aa: CASSTARLGRTEAFF
cdr3_nt: TGTGCCAGCAGTACAGCTAGACTCGGAAGGACAGAAGCTTTCTTT
v_call: TRBV25-1
clone_size: .
cdr3_length: 15
j_call: TRBJ1-1
d_call: .

cdr3_aa: CASGADLNIRVQYF
cdr3_nt: TGTGCCAGCGGCGCGGATTTGAACATTCGGGTTCAGTACTTC
v_call: TRBV3-1
clone_size: few
cdr3_length: 14
j_call: TRBJ2-4
d_call: .

cdr3_aa: CASSTRDGRSSYNEQFF
cdr3_nt: TGTGCCAGCAGCACCCGGGACGGACGAAGCTCCTACAATGAGCAGTTCTTC
v_call: TRBV7-2
clone_size: .
cdr3_length: 17
j_call: TRBJ2-1
d_call: .

cdr3_aa: CASFESGLAKETQYF
cdr3_nt: TGTGCCAGCTTCGAATCCGGACTAGCGAAAGAGACCCAGTACTTC
v_call: TRBV6-1
clone_size: .
cdr3_length: 15
j_call: TRBJ2-5
d_call: TRBD2

cdr3_aa: CASSLQSSPGYTF
cdr3_nt: TGTGCCAGCAGCTTACAGTCCTCGCCCGGCTACACCTTC
v_call: TRBV7-9
clone_size: few
cdr3_length: 13
j_call: TRBJ1-2
d_call: .

cdr3_aa: CASSLTPSAEGREQYF
cdr3_nt: TGTGCCAGCAGCTTAACCCCTAGTGCGGAGGGCCGCGAGCAGTACTTC
v_call: TRBV7-2
clone_size: .
cdr3_length: 16
j_call: TRBJ2-7
d_call: .

cdr3_aa: CASSYPRVKPQLGELFF
cdr3_nt: TGTGCCAGCAGTTACCCCCGGGTAAAACCCCAATTAGGGGAGCTGTTTTTT
v_call: TRBV6-5
clone_size: .
cdr3_length: 17
j_call: TRBJ2-2
d_call: .